This paragraph reports one T cell receptor (beta chain). These data come from a study of control samples from healthy donors and cancer patients. Assay used: immunoSEQ multiplex PCR; TCRdb lists only in-frame clones, some missing. Among about 79,000 clones listed, 93% were seen once. The sequenced sample was PBMCs. This sequence originates from a middle-aged woman with lung cancer.

CDR3 loop: CASEYGTGTGELFF. The CDR3 bases are TGTGCCAGCGAATACGGGACCGGCACCGGGGAGCTGTTTTTT. This chain joins TRBV18 and TRBJ2-2, with D perhaps assigned TRBD1 or TRBD2 (5 bases each). This CDR3 spans 14 amino acids. Trimming cost V 8 bases and J 4 bases, with 14 bases left between them. Germline V CDR1 and CDR2: KGHSH, LQKENI.